This T cell receptor (beta chain) was profiled in a study of blood T cells in healthy people across ages. The second PCR ran about 7 to 12 cycles with a sample-barcoded 5' primer and J-beta primers. TCRdb independently ran MiXCR on the 5' RACE reads; one entry per CDR3 protein. The sample has over 600,000 distinct CDR3 sequences; about 56% are singletons. Trimming took 5 bases from V and 9 from J; bases not matched to a gene: 7. The CDR3 has 13 residues. Germline CDR1 is KGHSH and CDR2 is LQKENI. This chain uses TRBV18 with TRBJ1-1, with 9 bases lining up with TRBD1. The sequence was collected from a middle-aged man in good health. Sequencing used blood. CDR3 amino acids: CASSSKQGAQAFF. The CDR3 bases are TGTGCCAGCTCATCCAAACAGGGGGCACAAGCTTTCTTT.